One and the same sample provided the 26 T cell receptor beta chains below, sequenced in a study of T cells in Graves' hyperthyroidism and ophthalmopathy. TCR beta CDR3 sequences were amplified from RNA transcripts. A first-round RT-PCR of the TCR CDR3 used the HTBI primer set. TCRdb re-derived calls from the multiplex PCR reads in MiXCR, one entry per CDR3 protein. Of 480,000 or so distinct CDR3 sequences in the sample, over 45% are singletons; the top ten hold 35% to 50%. Sequenced sample: peripheral blood or thyroid tissue (not recorded which). These receptors came from an adult woman with Graves' disease, either hyperthyroidism or ophthalmopathy (not recorded which).

The chain has TRBV7-9 and TRBJ1-2, with 7 positions matching TRBD1. With V trimmed by 5 bases and J by 10 bases, 22 bases remained unmatched. Germline values: CDR1 SEHNR, CDR2 FQNEAQ (reference sequence). The CDR3 is 17 residues long. The CDR3 loop is CASSVGIPESGQQDYTF. CDR3 nucleotides: TGTGCCAGCAGCGTGGGTATCCCAGAGTCGGGACAGCAGGACTACACCTTC. The variable domain in full, completed from reference TRBV7-9 and TRBJ1-2, reads DTGVSQNPRHKITKRGQNVTFRCDPISEHNRLYWYRQTLGQGPEFLTYFQNEAQLEKSRLLSDRFSAERPKGSFSTLEIQRTEQGDSAMYLCASSVGIPESGQQDYTFGSGTRLTVV.

V and J are TRBV4-1 and TRBJ1-5; D is unresolved. CDR3 length equals 13 residues. Trimming took off 0 bases at V and 11 bases at J, with 11 bases between the two ends. Germline V gene sequence: CDR1 MGHRA, CDR2 YSYEKL. The CDR3 DNA reads as TGCGCCAGCAGCCAAGAAACCGGGCTGGCCCAGCATTTT. Translation gives CASSQETGLAQHF.

This clonotype showed up just a few times. The rearrangement links TRBV25-1 to TRBJ1-4, with TRBD1 matching 7 bases. The CDR3 runs to 15 residues. The V gene end was trimmed by 3 bases and the J gene end by 8 bases; junction bases not matched to a gene: 9. Per the germline V gene, CDR1 is MGHDK and CDR2 is SYGVNS. CDR3 residues: CASSDRQGWREKLFF. The DNA of the CDR3 is TGTGCCAGCAGTGACAGACAGGGCTGGAGAGAAAAACTGTTTTTT.

In this sample, this clonotype turned up many times. V usage is TRBV29-1 and J usage is TRBJ2-7, with D perhaps being TRBD1 or TRBD2 (6 bases each). The V end was cut by 4 bases, the J end by 1 base, with 35 bases between. The CDR3 length is 21 residues. Germline V gives CDR1 SQVTM, CDR2 ANQGSEA. CDR3 region: CSVGSGEVERVSLKGSYEQYF. The DNA of the CDR3 is TGCAGCGTTGGGTCAGGGGAGGTCGAGCGGGTATCCCTTAAGGGGTCCTACGAGCAGTACTTC.

The CDR3 bases are TGTGCCAGCAGTTCCCCCGGACTAGCCACAGATACGCAGTATTTT. Amino acids: CASSSPGLATDTQYF. The V gene is TRBV28, the J gene TRBJ2-3, with 8 positions matching TRBD2. Germline CDR1 is MDHEN and CDR2 is SYDVKM. CDR3 length: 15 amino acids. The junction had 5 bases not matched to a gene; V was cut back by 4 bases and J by 2 bases.

This chain connects TRBV7-2 to TRBJ2-7; D gene ambiguous. CDR3 length equals 12 residues. In germline, CDR1 is SGHTA, CDR2 FQGNSA. V lost 5 bases and J lost 6, with 11 bases in between. The CDR3 DNA reads as TGTGCCAGCAGCCCCGAACGGCGCGAGCAGTACTTC. It codes for CASSPERREQYF.

The rearrangement joins TRBV7-8 to TRBJ2-7, with 10 positions matching TRBD1. V was pared by 5 bases and J by 3 bases, with 10 bases of the junction left unmatched. CDR1 and CDR2 from the germline V gene are SGHVS and FQNEAQ. The CDR3 is 16 residues long. The chain's CDR3 is CASSATPGQGIYEQYF. The CDR3 DNA is TGTGCCAGCAGCGCAACGCCGGGACAGGGGATCTACGAGCAGTACTTC.

In its sample, this clonotype was seen many times. The rearrangement uses TRBV7-3 and TRBJ2-5; 8 positions match TRBD1. From germline, CDR1 is SGHTA and CDR2 FQGTGA. The CDR3 is made up of 16 amino acids. J gave up 1 base and V 0 bases, and 4 bases lay outside the gene matches. The CDR3 nucleotides read TGTGCCAGCAGCTTAACCAGAGACAGGGGCCAAGAGACCCAGTACTTC. Protein product: CASSLTRDRGQETQYF.

V usage is TRBV20-1 and J usage is TRBJ2-7, with D tentatively TRBD1 (6 bases). The germline CDR1 and CDR2 sequences are DFQATT and SNEGSKA (reference sequence). The germline V and J ends were trimmed by 1 base and 0 bases, with 28 bases remaining between them. CDR3 length equals 20 residues. CDR3 sequence (DNA): TGCAGTGCTAGAGCCAGAGGGGACCATAGACGACAGGTTAGCTCCTACGAGCAGTACTTC. Translation gives CSARARGDHRRQVSSYEQYF.

This clonotype came up a few times. This chain joins TRBV9 and TRBJ2-7; TRBD2 matches 9 bases. The germline CDR1 and CDR2 sequences are SGDLS and YYNGEE. Trimming removed 5 bases from V and 2 bases from J; junction bases left unmatched: 5. The CDR3 covers 14 residues. Written as DNA, the CDR3 is TGTGCCAGCAGTGAGGCTAGCGGGACCTACGAGCAGTACTTC. Its protein product is CASSEASGTYEQYF.

The chain has TRBV7-2 and TRBJ2-5, with D possibly TRBD2 on 5 matching bases. The V and J ends lost 2 bases and 7 bases respectively, with 20 bases between them. From germline, CDR1 is SGHTA and CDR2 FQGNSA. The CDR3 has 16 amino acids. The DNA of the CDR3 is TGTGCCAGCAGCTTATCCAGGACGGGAAAACGGGTGACCCAGTACTTC. It yields the protein CASSLSRTGKRVTQYF.

Comments on this clonotype: A much larger clone differs from this one at a single base, so this may be a read error. This chain links TRBV12-3 or TRBV12-4 with TRBJ1-2, with D perhaps matching TRBD1 (6 bases). Trimming removed 3 bases at V and 0 bases at J, with 14 bases between. This CDR3 contains 16 residues. This chain's CDR3 is CASSLSRGKSNYGYTF. The CDR3 DNA reads TGTGCCAGCAGTTTGAGCAGGGGAAAGTCTAACTATGGCTACACCTTC.

This clonotype was seen many times. V usage is TRBV3-1 and J usage is TRBJ1-5, with no clear D. V was shortened by 1 base and J by 2 bases, with 6 bases between the two germline ends. CDR1 LGHDT and CDR2 YNNKEL come from the germline V gene (reference sequence). The CDR3 runs to 14 residues. This CDR3 is CASSQGLRNQPQHF. The CDR3 DNA follows: TGTGCCAGCAGCCAAGGTTTACGCAATCAGCCCCAGCATTTT.

This clonotype was counted ten times or more. The chain recombines TRBV20-1 with TRBJ1-6; 9 positions agree with TRBD1. Germline values: CDR1 DFQATT, CDR2 SNEGSKA (reference sequence). Trimming at V came to 6 bases and at J to 9 bases, leaving 9 bases not matched to a gene. The CDR3 consists of 14 residues. The CDR3 here is CSAPGADRGSPLHF. The CDR3 bases are TGCAGTGCACCAGGCGCGGACAGGGGTTCACCCCTCCACTTT.

This clonotype was counted a few times. The genes are TRBV11-2 and TRBJ2-7, with D possibly TRBD1 on 6 matching bases. CDR1 is SGHAT and CDR2 is FQNNGV in the germline V gene. The CDR3 runs to 14 residues. The ends were cut back, 0 bases at V and 5 bases at J, with 11 bases in the middle. The CDR3 region has the DNA TGTGCCAGCAGCTTAGAGGGGGCCCCCCACGAGCAGTACTTC. Its protein product is CASSLEGAPHEQYF.

This clonotype was recorded at least ten times. This sequence joins TRBV20-1 and TRBJ2-7; tentatively, D is TRBD2 (5 bases). Germline V gene data show CDR1 as DFQATT and CDR2 as SNEGSKA (reference sequence). Trimming pared 2 bases from V and 3 bases from J, leaving 5 bases between. The CDR3 sequence is 11 residues long. The CDR3 spells CSARRDYEQYF. DNA for the CDR3: TGCAGTGCTAGACGGGACTACGAGCAGTACTTC.

This chain uses TRBV2 with TRBJ2-6, with 8 bases that match TRBD1. Germline loops: CDR1 SNHLY, CDR2 FYNNEI. V lost 7 bases and J lost 0; bases outside the gene matches: 5. The CDR3 runs to 16 residues. This CDR3 reads CASTSQGASGANVLTF. Here the CDR3 DNA reads TGTGCCAGCACAAGCCAGGGGGCCTCTGGGGCCAACGTCCTGACTTTC.

The sample holds a few counts of this clonotype. V is TRBV6-5 and J is TRBJ2-7; 7 bases are shared with TRBD1. Trimming at V came to 11 bases and at J to 7 bases, leaving 11 bases not matched to a gene. The germline CDR1 and CDR2 sequences are MNHEY and SVGAGI. The CDR3 is 12 amino acids. The CDR3 DNA is TGTGCCGTTACCGGGACAGCGGATGAGCAGTACTTC. As protein: CAVTGTADEQYF.

This clonotype was picked up many times. The chain employs TRBV6-6 and TRBJ2-5; D tentatively fits TRBD1 or TRBD2 (5 bases each). Trimming removed 7 bases from V and 5 bases from J, with 14 bases in between. Germline CDR1 reads MNHNY; CDR2 reads SVGAGI (reference sequence). The CDR3 covers 13 residues. The CDR3, as DNA: TGTGCCAGCAAACTAGGGACGCGTGAGACCCAGTACTTC. As protein: CASKLGTRETQYF.

The CDR3 nucleotides read TGTGCCATCAGGGCCACGGGGGCCCAGTACTTC. It codes for CAIRATGAQYF. This chain connects TRBV10-3 to TRBJ2-5, with D perhaps TRBD2 (6 bases). The V and J ends lost 6 bases and 9 bases respectively, with 11 bases between them. From germline, CDR1 is ENHRY and CDR2 SYGVKD. This CDR3 has 11 residues.

The gene calls are TRBV10-3 and TRBJ1-1; D unresolved. V lost 10 bases and J 5 bases, leaving 11 bases between the germline ends. The CDR3 runs to 11 residues. Germline-derived CDR1 and CDR2 are ENHRY and SYGVKD. CDR3 sequence reads: CATTGSTEAFF. The CDR3 nucleotides are TGTGCCACCACCGGGAGTACTGAAGCTTTCTTT.

The chain links TRBV14 to TRBJ2-5; TRBD1 aligns across 9 bases. The CDR3 length is 17 residues. Germline V gives CDR1 SGHDN, CDR2 FVKESK. V was pared by 0 bases and J by 4 bases, with 9 bases of the junction left unmatched. The DNA for the CDR3 is TGTGCCAGCAGCCAAGATCGGAACAGGGGGCGCGGAGAGACCCAGTACTTC. Amino acid sequence: CASSQDRNRGRGETQYF. The full variable domain, completed using reference TRBV14 and TRBJ2-5, is EAGVTQFPSHSVIEKGQTVTLRCDPISGHDNLYWYRRVMGKEIKFLLHFVKESKQDESGMPNNRFLAERTGGTYSTLKVQPAELEDSGVYFCASSQDRNRGRGETQYFGPGTRLLVL.

This clonotype was counted ten times or more. The chain has TRBV5-6 and TRBJ1-1; D not resolved. V was trimmed by 8 bases and J by 1 base, leaving 15 bases between them. The CDR3 sequence is 14 residues long. Germline lookup yields CDR1 SGHDT and CDR2 YYEEEE. The CDR3 loop reads CASNLGFGNTEAFF. The DNA for the CDR3 is TGTGCCAGTAATTTAGGGTTCGGGAACACTGAAGCTTTCTTT.

Comment on this clonotype: At one end the junction does not follow the germline gene, possibly because of a read error. This chain uses TRBV2 with TRBJ2-6, with D tentatively TRBD2 (6 bases). This CDR3 comprises 12 residues. Germline values: CDR1 SNHLY, CDR2 FYNNEI. CDR3 DNA: TGTGCCAGCAGAGCCGGAGGGAACACTGAAGCTTTC. This gives the protein CASRAGGNTEAF.

The rearrangement links TRBV10-3 to TRBJ1-1; 10 bases match TRBD1. V lost 11 bases, J lost 1 base, and 10 bases stayed unmatched. The CDR3 is 15 residues long. Germline CDR1 ENHRY, CDR2 SYGVKD. For the CDR3, the DNA is TGTGCCTCGAAGGGACAGGGGACGGCGAACACTGAAGCTTTCTTT. Translation: CASKGQGTANTEAFF.

This clonotype was detected many times. The rearrangement uses TRBV7-9 and TRBJ1-1; no clear D gene. V lost 5 bases, J lost 0 bases, and 13 bases lay in between. This CDR3 is 15 amino acids long. From germline, CDR1 is SEHNR and CDR2 FQNEAQ (reference sequence). CDR3 region: CASSTTYSMNTEAFF. In DNA, the CDR3 is TGTGCCAGCAGCACGACTTATTCCATGAACACTGAAGCTTTCTTT.